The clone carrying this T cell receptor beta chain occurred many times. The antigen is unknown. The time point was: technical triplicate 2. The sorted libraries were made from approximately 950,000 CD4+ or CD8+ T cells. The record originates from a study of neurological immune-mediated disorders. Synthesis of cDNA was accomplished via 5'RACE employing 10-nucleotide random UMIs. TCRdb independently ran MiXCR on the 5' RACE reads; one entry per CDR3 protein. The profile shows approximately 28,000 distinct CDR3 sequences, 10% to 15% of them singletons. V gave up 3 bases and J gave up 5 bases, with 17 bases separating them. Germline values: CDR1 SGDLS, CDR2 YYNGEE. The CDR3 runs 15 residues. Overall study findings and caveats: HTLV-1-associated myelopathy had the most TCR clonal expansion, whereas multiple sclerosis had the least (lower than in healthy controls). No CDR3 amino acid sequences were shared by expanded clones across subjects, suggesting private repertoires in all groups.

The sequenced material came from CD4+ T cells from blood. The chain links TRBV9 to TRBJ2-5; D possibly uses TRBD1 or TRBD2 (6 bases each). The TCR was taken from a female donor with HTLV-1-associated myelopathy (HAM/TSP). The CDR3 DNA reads TGTGCCAGCAGCGAAAGGGGGGTAGGTGGGGAGACCCAGTACTTC. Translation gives CASSERGVGGETQYF.